This entry lists 28 T cell receptor beta chains sequenced from one sample in a study of OX40 agonist ivuxolimab in advanced cancers. Assay: immunoSEQ multiplex PCR; the TCRdb copy retains only in-frame clones and omits some. This sample has some 39,000 clones, with about 90% found just once. The source was CD4+ or CD8+ T cells sorted from blood, collected in a trial of the OX40 agonist ivuxolimab. The receptors were gathered from an adult with an advanced solid tumor such as melanoma, head and neck, liver or kidney cancer.

This sequence joins TRBV18 and TRBJ1-1, with TRBD1 matching 10 bases. After removal of 8 bases from V and 5 bases from J, the junction contained 5 bases not matched to a gene. CDR3 length equals 13 residues. Germline CDR1 KGHSH, CDR2 LQKENI. The CDR3 region is CASTGQGSTEAFF. CDR3 nucleotides: TGTGCCAGCACGGGACAGGGGTCGACTGAAGCTTTCTTT.

The CDR3 loop is CASSFRGLGTGYTF. The CDR3 DNA sequence: TGTGCCAGCAGCTTCAGGGGGCTGGGAACTGGCTACACCTTC. The chain combines TRBV7-2 with TRBJ1-2, with 8 bases identical to TRBD1. CDR1 SGHTA and CDR2 FQGNSA come from the germline V gene. The CDR3 runs to 14 residues. Germline trimming cut 3 bases from V and 7 bases from J; bases unmatched to any gene: 7.

The V gene is TRBV18, the J gene TRBJ1-4; D is uncertain. The CDR3 extends over 13 amino acids. Per the germline V gene, CDR1 is KGHSH and CDR2 is LQKENI. V was pared by 2 bases and J by 2 bases, with 3 bases between. The CDR3 DNA follows: TGTGCCAGCTCACCAGCTACTAATGAAAAACTGTTTTTT. Its translation is CASSPATNEKLFF.

The chain is built from TRBV6-5 and TRBJ2-7; weak D call: TRBD1 (5 bases). V was clipped by 6 bases and J by 2 bases, with 8 bases between them. The CDR3 contains 12 residues. Germline CDR1 reads MNHEY; CDR2 reads SVGAGI. CDR3 DNA sequence: TGTGCCAGCAGGTCAGGGACCTACGAGCAGTACTTC. This encodes CASRSGTYEQYF.

The chain recombines TRBV7-3 with TRBJ2-7; no definite D call. The CDR3 length is 12 residues. V lost 5 bases to trimming and J lost 4 bases, with 9 bases between them. Germline-derived CDR1 and CDR2 are SGHTA and FQGTGA. The DNA of the CDR3 is TGTGCCAGCAGCCCCCCCCCGTACGAGCAGTACTTC. It translates to CASSPPPYEQYF.

The V and J genes are TRBV28 and TRBJ2-2; 13 nucleotides agree with TRBD2. The CDR3 covers 18 residues. The trim removed 5 bases at V and 7 bases at J, leaving 13 bases unmatched. Germline assignment: CDR1 MDHEN and CDR2 SYDVKM. The CDR3 is CASSLRTSGRKIIGELFF. The CDR3 coding sequence is TGTGCCAGCAGTCTAAGGACTAGCGGGAGAAAGATAATCGGGGAGCTGTTTTTT.

The chain has TRBV10-1 and TRBJ2-7; 8 bases map to TRBD1. The germline gives CDR1 WNHNN, CDR2 SYGVQD (reference sequence). The CDR3 length is 15 residues. The junction had 9 bases not matched to a gene; V was cut back by 5 bases and J by 3 bases. CDR3: CASSTGTGPLYEQYF. DNA for the CDR3: TGCGCCAGCAGTACTGGGACAGGACCCCTCTACGAGCAGTACTTC.

The chain carries TRBV2 and TRBJ2-5; D gene unclear. Per germline, CDR1 SNHLY and CDR2 FYNNEI. V gave up 6 bases and J gave up 8 bases, with 13 bases separating them. This CDR3 has 12 residues. This CDR3 reads CASRTEIATQYF. The CDR3 DNA follows: TGTGCCAGCAGGACCGAGATTGCTACCCAGTACTTC.

The chain uses TRBV5-1 and TRBJ2-7; 7 bases line up with TRBD1. Unmatched junction bases numbered 16, after V lost 4 bases and J lost 3 bases. Germline V gene lookup returns CDR1 SGHRS and CDR2 YFSETQ. This CDR3 region has 17 residues. The CDR3 is CASSVSGTASGNYEQYF. DNA of the CDR3: TGCGCCAGCAGCGTTTCCGGGACAGCTTCGGGGAACTACGAGCAGTACTTC.

The J gene is TRBJ2-1, the V gene TRBV9; TRBD2 matches at 10 bases. Germline V gene lookup returns CDR1 SGDLS and CDR2 YYNGEE. CDR3 length equals 15 residues. After removal of 0 bases from V and 9 bases from J, the junction contained 6 bases not matched to a gene. The chain's CDR3 is CASSVGKREGGEQFF. CDR3 DNA: TGTGCCAGCAGCGTAGGCAAGCGGGAGGGGGGTGAGCAGTTCTTC.

The chain has TRBV6-4 and TRBJ1-2; D unresolved. The V gene's germline CDR1 is MRHNA and CDR2 SNTAGT. CDR3 length: 12 amino acids. V was clipped by 2 bases and J by 8 bases, with 9 bases between them. CDR3: CASSDTRAGYTF. CDR3 coding DNA: TGTGCCAGCAGTGACACGCGGGCGGGCTACACCTTC.

As concerns this clone: This specimen includes other DNA sequences encoding the same CDR3. V is TRBV5-1 and J is TRBJ2-5; 8 nucleotides align to TRBD2. J was trimmed by 3 bases and V by 4 bases; bases with no gene match: 5. There are 14 residues in the CDR3. Germline V CDR1 and CDR2: SGHRS, YFSETQ. In DNA form, the CDR3 reads TGCGCCAGCAGCCCCACTAGCGGCGAAGAGACCCAGTACTTC. Translating it yields CASSPTSGEETQYF.

The rearrangement joins TRBV10-3 to TRBJ1-4; TRBD1 might be the D (6 bases). CDR1 is ENHRY and CDR2 is SYGVKD in the germline V gene. Trimming left V 2 bases short and J 10 bases short, with 17 bases between. The CDR3 loop spans 15 amino acids. The CDR3 sequence: CAISEATGQSGKLFF. The CDR3 region has the DNA TGTGCCATCAGTGAGGCGACAGGACAATCCGGAAAACTGTTTTTT.

This chain uses TRBV6-1 with TRBJ2-3; a possible D gene is TRBD1 (6 bases). Germline CDR1 and CDR2: MNHNS and SASEGT. The CDR3 runs to 15 residues. Deletions cut 6 bases from V and 4 bases from J, with 17 bases between. CDR3 protein: CASRLQGKVADTQYF. CDR3 DNA sequence: TGTGCCAGCAGGCTACAGGGAAAGGTCGCAGATACGCAGTATTTT.

This clone was seen a single time. This CDR3 is CAWSGARDETQYF. The CDR3 nucleotides read TGTGCCTGGAGTGGTGCCAGGGACGAGACCCAGTACTTC. The gene calls are TRBV30 and TRBJ2-5; TRBD1 or TRBD2 may be the D gene (5 bases each). The CDR3 is 13 amino acids. Deletions cut 1 base from V and 5 bases from J, with 11 bases between. Germline CDR1 reads GTSNPN; CDR2 reads SVGIG (reference sequence).

This chain uses TRBV7-9 with TRBJ1-1; D may be TRBD1 (5 bases). Germline CDR1 reads SEHNR; CDR2 reads FQNEAQ (reference sequence). Trimming shortened V by 2 bases and J by 5 bases, and 15 bases separated the two germline ends. This CDR3 has 15 residues. The CDR3 coding sequence is TGTGCCAGCAGCTTATCGGGCAGGGTGAGGACTGAAGCTTTCTTT. This codes for CASSLSGRVRTEAFF.

The chain combines TRBV27 with TRBJ2-1, with 9 bases matching TRBD2. Germline CDR1 MNHEY, CDR2 SMNVEV (reference sequence). The V segment lost 11 bases and the J segment 1 base; nucleotides outside the gene matches: 12. The CDR3 is made up of 16 amino acids. CDR3 region: CASRVAGGPSYNEQFF. The DNA for the CDR3 is TGTGCCTCCAGAGTTGCGGGAGGGCCGTCCTACAATGAGCAGTTCTTC.

The chain joins TRBV9 to TRBJ1-1, with 8 bases fitting TRBD1. CDR1 is SGDLS and CDR2 is YYNGEE in the germline V gene. CDR3 length: 15 amino acids. The V gene end was trimmed by 3 bases and the J gene end by 2 bases; junction bases not matched to a gene: 6. For the CDR3, the DNA is TGTGCCAGCAGCGGACACAGGGGGGTTAACACTGAAGCTTTCTTT. This sequence encodes CASSGHRGVNTEAFF.

The V and J genes are TRBV28 and TRBJ1-2, with D maybe TRBD1 (5 bases). CDR1 MDHEN and CDR2 SYDVKM come from the germline V gene. Deletions cut 8 bases from V and 3 bases from J, with 19 bases between. This CDR3 has 15 amino acids. For the CDR3, the DNA is TGTGCCAGCGGGGGAGCGCCTCGGGCCGACTATGGCTACACCTTC. This gives the protein CASGGAPRADYGYTF.

The chain has TRBV5-1 and TRBJ2-3; D perhaps matches TRBD2 (5 bases). CDR3 length equals 16 residues. Germline CDR1 is SGHRS and CDR2 is YFSETQ. The ends were cut back, 3 bases at V and 2 bases at J, with 16 bases in the middle. This CDR3 is CASSSSTGSSTDTQYF. CDR3 nucleotide sequence: TGCGCCAGCAGCTCAAGTACGGGGTCGTCCACAGATACGCAGTATTTT.

This chain joins TRBV2 and TRBJ1-1; D is ambiguous. The CDR3 contains 14 residues. Looked up from germline, CDR1 is SNHLY and CDR2 is FYNNEI. The germline V and J ends were trimmed by 7 bases and 1 base, with 13 bases remaining between them. The CDR3 nucleotides read TGTGCCAGCAAGCCCATAATAGCGAACACTGAAGCTTTCTTT. It encodes CASKPIIANTEAFF. Drawing the rest from reference TRBV2 and TRBJ1-1, the complete variable domain is EPEVTQTPSHQVTQMGQEVILRCVPISNHLYFYWYRQILGQKVEFLVSFYNNEISEKSEIFDDQFSVERPDGSNFTLKIRSTKLEDSAMYFCASKPIIANTEAFFGQGTRLTVV.

The V and J genes are TRBV7-6 and TRBJ1-2, with D possibly being TRBD1 (6 bases). The CDR3 loop spans 13 amino acids. V was clipped by 3 bases and J by 1 base, with 6 bases between them. Germline CDR1 SGHVS, CDR2 FNYEAQ. The CDR3 sequence: CASSLDSNYGYTF. CDR3 sequence (DNA): TGTGCCAGCAGCTTGGACAGTAACTATGGCTACACCTTC.

The rearrangement joins TRBV18 to TRBJ2-2, with TRBD1 matching over 8 bases. The CDR3 is made up of 15 amino acids. V shed 5 bases and J 5 bases; nucleotides not matched to a gene: 7. Looked up from germline, CDR1 is KGHSH and CDR2 is LQKENI. CDR3 protein: CASSADRGWTGELFF. Here the CDR3 DNA reads TGTGCCAGCTCAGCCGACAGGGGATGGACCGGGGAGCTGTTTTTT.

Only one count was recorded for this clone. V gene TRBV28 combines with J gene TRBJ2-7; D assignment may be TRBD1 or TRBD2 (6 bases each). Germline V gene data show CDR1 as MDHEN and CDR2 as SYDVKM. Trimming took 7 bases from V and 5 from J, leaving 21 bases between them. The CDR3 runs 15 residues. The CDR3 DNA is TGTGCCAGCACATTCAGTGCCCGGGGGCAGGACGAGCAGTACTTC. Encoded protein: CASTFSARGQDEQYF.

This clone was seen a few times. The chain uses TRBV7-9 and TRBJ2-7; 9 positions match TRBD1. The germline CDR1 and CDR2 sequences are SEHNR and FQNEAQ (reference sequence). Trimming at V came to 4 bases and at J to 0 bases, leaving 7 bases not matched to a gene. The CDR3 loop spans 16 amino acids. For the CDR3, the DNA is TGTGCCAGCAGCTCCGGGACAGGGAAGACCTCCTACGAGCAGTACTTC. Its protein is CASSSGTGKTSYEQYF.

The chain is built from TRBV2 and TRBJ1-5; D call uncertain. Trimming cost V 6 bases and J 3 bases, with 9 bases left between them. From germline, CDR1 is SNHLY and CDR2 FYNNEI. There are 13 residues in the CDR3. As DNA, the CDR3 is TGTGCCAGCAGAGCGACGGACAATCAGCCCCAGCATTTT. It encodes CASRATDNQPQHF.

The chain links TRBV4-1 to TRBJ2-1; TRBD2 is a possible D gene (5 bases). The CDR3 has 12 amino acids. Between the trimmed V and J ends, which lost 4 bases and 7 bases, there was a span of 8 bases. CDR1 MGHRA and CDR2 YSYEKL come from the germline V gene. CDR3 bases: TGCGCCAGCAGCCTGAGGGAAAATGAGCAGTTCTTC. It yields the protein CASSLRENEQFF.

In its sample, this clone was seen once. This rearrangement joins TRBV2 to TRBJ2-5; the D call may be TRBD1 or TRBD2 (5 bases each). The V end lost 6 bases, the J end lost 8 bases, and 22 bases lay between the germline ends. Germline V gene data show CDR1 as SNHLY and CDR2 as FYNNEI. The CDR3 length is 15 residues. CDR3 amino acids: CASSRDPVNLLTQYF. The CDR3 DNA reads TGTGCCAGCAGCCGGGACCCCGTTAATTTGCTAACCCAGTACTTC.